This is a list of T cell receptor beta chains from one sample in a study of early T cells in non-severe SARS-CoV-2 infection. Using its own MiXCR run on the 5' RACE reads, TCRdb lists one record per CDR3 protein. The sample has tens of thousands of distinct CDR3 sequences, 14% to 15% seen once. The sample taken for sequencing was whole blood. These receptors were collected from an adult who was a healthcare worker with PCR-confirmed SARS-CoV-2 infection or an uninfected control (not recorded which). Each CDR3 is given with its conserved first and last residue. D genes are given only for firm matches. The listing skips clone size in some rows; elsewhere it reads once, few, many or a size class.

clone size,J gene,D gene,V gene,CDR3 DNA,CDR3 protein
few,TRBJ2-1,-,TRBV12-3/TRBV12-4,TGTGCCAGCAGTTCCCTCGAGCGGAGGGAGCAGTTCTTC,CASSSLERREQFF
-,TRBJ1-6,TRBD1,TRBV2,TGTGCCAGCAGCCCAGACAGGGCGAATTCACCCCTCCACTTT,CASSPDRANSPLHF
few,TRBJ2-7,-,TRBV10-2,TGCGCCAGCAGTGCGACGGGAACAACCTCCTACGAGCAGTACTTC,CASSATGTTSYEQYF
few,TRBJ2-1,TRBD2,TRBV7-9,TGTGCCAGCAGCTTAGATTTTGGTGCGGCGGGAGGGAGATACAATGAGCAGTTCTTC,CASSLDFGAAGGRYNEQFF
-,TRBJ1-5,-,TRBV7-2,TGTGCCAGCAGCTTAGGGGGACGCGACAATCAGCCCCAGCATTTT,CASSLGGRDNQPQHF
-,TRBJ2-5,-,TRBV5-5,TGTGCCAGCAGCTTGGAGAGGGCTGAGACCCAGTACTTC,CASSLERAETQYF
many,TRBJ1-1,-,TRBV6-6,TGTGCGGTTAGGGACGCGGTTCTTGAAGCTTTCTTT,CAVRDAVLEAFF
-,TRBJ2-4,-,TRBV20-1,TGCAGTGCTAGAGAGGGGACCAAAAACATTCAGTACTTC,CSAREGTKNIQYF
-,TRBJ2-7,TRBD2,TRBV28,TGTGCCAGCAGTCTCTGGACTAGCGGGAGGAACTACGAGCAGTACTTC,CASSLWTSGRNYEQYF
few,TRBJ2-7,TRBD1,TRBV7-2,TGTGCCAGCAGCTCGACAGGGCAGTACGAGCAGTACTTC,CASSSTGQYEQYF
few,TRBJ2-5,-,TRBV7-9,TGTGCCAGCAGGCCCGGGACAATGAAAGAGACCCAGTACTTC,CASRPGTMKETQYF
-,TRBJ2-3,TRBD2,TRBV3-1,TGTGCCAGCAGCCCCCGACTAGCGGGAGACCTGGCGGATACGCAGTATTTT,CASSPRLAGDLADTQYF
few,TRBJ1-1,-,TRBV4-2,TGTGCCAGCAGCCAAGATATCGCAGGGGCCGAAGCTTTCTTT,CASSQDIAGAEAFF
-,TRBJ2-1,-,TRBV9,TGTGCCAGCAGCCCCCAAAGGAGCAATGAGCAGTTCTTC,CASSPQRSNEQFF
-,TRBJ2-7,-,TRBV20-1,TGCAGTGCTAGGGCAGGGGCTTACTACGAGCAGTACTTC,CSARAGAYYEQYF
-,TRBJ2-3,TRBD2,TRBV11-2,TGTGCCAGCAGCCCCTGGGGGGAGGGCCGTACAGATACGCAGTATTTT,CASSPWGEGRTDTQYF
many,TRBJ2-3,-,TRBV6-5,TGTGCCAGCAGTTACTCAGCTTCTAGTTTCAGCGTGTATTTT,CASSYSASSFSVYF
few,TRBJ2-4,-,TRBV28,TGTGCCAGCACCTTGTCAAACCTCTCCAAAAACATTCAGTACTTC,CASTLSNLSKNIQYF
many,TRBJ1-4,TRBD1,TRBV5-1,TGCGCCAGCAGCTTGATCGGCCCTCCAGGGACAGGGGGCTATGCAACTAATGAAAAACTGTTTTTT,CASSLIGPPGTGGYATNEKLFF
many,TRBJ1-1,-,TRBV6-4,TGTGCCAGCAGTGAGGGGGCGAACACTGAAGCTTTCTTT,CASSEGANTEAFF